This section outlines one TCR beta chain sequence together with its context. What it recognizes is unknown. At one end the junction does not follow the germline gene, possibly because of a read error. Germline V gene data show CDR1 as SSHAT and CDR2 as FNYEAQ (reference sequence). This CDR3 has 16 amino acids. These data belong to a study of OX40 agonist ivuxolimab in advanced cancers. For the study at large: Patients received ivuxolimab, an intravenous treatment, every 2 weeks at 0.01 to 10 mg/kg. Study outcomes and limitations: It was not determined which antigens were specifically recognized by the peripheral T cells that had undergone clonal expansion.

Produced via immunoSEQ multiplex PCR; TCRdb's table is partial and in-frame only. The sample has about 93,000 clones; about 91% are singletons. Patients with a history of autoimmune disease or on systemic immunosuppression were excluded. Source: CD4+ or CD8+ T cells sorted from blood, taken in a trial of the OX40 agonist ivuxolimab. The sequence was obtained from an adult with an advanced solid tumor such as melanoma, head and neck, liver or kidney cancer. V and J are TRBV7-7 and TRBJ2-2; 8 nucleotides match TRBD1. The DNA for the CDR3 is TGTGCTAGCAGCTTCGGGCAGGGGGCGACCACCGGGGAGCTGTTTTTT. Its protein product is CASSFGQGATTGELFF.